This T cell receptor beta chain was captured in a study of shared clonotypes between healthy human individuals. Study as a whole: Per donor, CD8 memory used one plate, CD8 naive used two, CD4 memory used three and CD4 naive used three.

Every donor was a Caucasian adult from Nashville, Tennessee. Sequenced by immunoSEQ multiplex PCR; TCRdb stores in-frame clones only, minus some. The data hold roughly 2,500,000 clones, with roughly 93% observed a single time. V was clipped by 4 bases and J by 4 bases, with 14 bases between them. CDR1 is SGHDT and CDR2 is YYEEEE in the germline V gene. The CDR3 extends over 14 amino acids. This receptor was obtained from a man younger than 35 in good health. Some clones in this sample may be carry-over from other donors' samples. Specimen: naive CD4+ T cells from PBMCs. Subset reported: CD45RA+ positively selected. V gene TRBV5-6 combines with J gene TRBJ2-5, with D uncertain. The CDR3 region has the DNA TGTGCCAGCAGCCCAGCAGGCAGCCCAGAGACCCAGTACTTC. It translates to CASSPAGSPETQYF.